This paragraph covers one T cell receptor (beta chain) sequence. Libraries were prepared by immunoSEQ multiplex PCR; TCRdb keeps only in-frame clonotypes and omits some of them. The data hold some 50,000 clones, with about 88% observed a single time. The data belong to a study of blood T cell repertoires in COVID-19. The J segment lost 4 bases and the V segment lost 4 bases, leaving 6 bases of the junction unmatched. The CDR3 consists of 14 residues. Germline CDR1 SGHDT, CDR2 YYEEEE. Individuals drawn from around 25 US areas were roughly 18 to 100 years old. Cohort allocation depended upon clinical history that participants reported. Two negative PCRs, clearance, or symptom resolution characterized the recovered Cohort 3 donors.

Sequencing was done on a sample of PBMCs or T cells enriched from blood (not recorded which). The source of this sequence is a woman in her fifties or sixties who had recovered from COVID-19. The genes are TRBV5-6 and TRBJ1-2; 8 nucleotides match TRBD1. In nucleotides, the CDR3 is TGTGCCAGCAGCGGTACAGGGGGACCCTATGGCTACACCTTC. Its protein is CASSGTGGPYGYTF.